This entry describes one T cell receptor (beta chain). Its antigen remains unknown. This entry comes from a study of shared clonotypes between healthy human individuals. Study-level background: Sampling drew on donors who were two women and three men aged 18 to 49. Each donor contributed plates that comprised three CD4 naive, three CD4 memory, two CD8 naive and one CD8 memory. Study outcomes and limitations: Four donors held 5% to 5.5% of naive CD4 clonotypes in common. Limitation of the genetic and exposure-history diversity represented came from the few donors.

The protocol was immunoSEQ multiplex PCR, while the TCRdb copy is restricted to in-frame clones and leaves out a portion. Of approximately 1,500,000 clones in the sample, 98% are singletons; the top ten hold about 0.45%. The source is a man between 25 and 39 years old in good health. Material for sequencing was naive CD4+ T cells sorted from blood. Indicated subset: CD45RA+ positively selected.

CDR3 nucleotide sequence: TGTGCCTGGAGTGCCGGGCGGGGGGGCGGCGACGAGCAGTACTTC. It encodes CAWSAGRGGGDEQYF. The chain couples TRBV30 to TRBJ2-7; 9 bases align to TRBD2. The CDR3 has 15 amino acids. With 1 base clipped from V and 5 bases from J, the junction kept 9 bases outside the gene matches. Per the germline V gene, CDR1 is GTSNPN and CDR2 is SVGIG (reference sequence). Full variable domain (rest looked up from reference TRBV30 and TRBJ2-7): SQTIHQWPATLVQPVGSPLSLECTVEGTSNPNLYWYRQAAGRGLQLLFYSVGIGQISSEVPQNLSASRPQDRQFILSSKKLLLSDSGFYLCAWSAGRGGGDEQYFGPGTRLTVT.